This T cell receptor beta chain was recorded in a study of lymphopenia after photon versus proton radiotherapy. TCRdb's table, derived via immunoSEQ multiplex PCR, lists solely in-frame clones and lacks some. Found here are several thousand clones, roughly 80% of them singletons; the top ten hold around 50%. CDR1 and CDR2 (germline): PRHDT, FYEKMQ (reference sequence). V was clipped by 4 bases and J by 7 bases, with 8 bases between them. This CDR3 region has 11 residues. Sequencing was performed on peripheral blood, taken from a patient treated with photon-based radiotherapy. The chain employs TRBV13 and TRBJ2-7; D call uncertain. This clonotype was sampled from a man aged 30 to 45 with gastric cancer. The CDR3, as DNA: TGTGCCAGCAGCTCCCCAGAGGAGCAGTACTTC. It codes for CASSSPEEQYF.